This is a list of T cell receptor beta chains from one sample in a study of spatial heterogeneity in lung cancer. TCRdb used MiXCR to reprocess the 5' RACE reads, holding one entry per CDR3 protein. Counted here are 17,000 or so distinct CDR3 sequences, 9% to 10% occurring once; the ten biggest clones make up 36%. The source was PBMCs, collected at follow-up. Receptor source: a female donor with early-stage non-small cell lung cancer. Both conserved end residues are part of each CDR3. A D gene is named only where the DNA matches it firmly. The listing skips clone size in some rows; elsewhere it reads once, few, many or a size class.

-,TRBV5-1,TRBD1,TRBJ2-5,CASSLETGLETQYF,TGCGCCAGCAGCTTGGAGACAGGGCTGGAGACCCAGTACTTC
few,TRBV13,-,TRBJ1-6,CASSSMRSSYNSPLHF,TGTGCCAGCAGCTCTATGCGGAGCTCCTATAATTCACCCCTCCACTTT
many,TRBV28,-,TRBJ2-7,CASRGTPSYEQYF,TGTGCCAGCAGAGGGACACCCTCCTACGAGCAGTACTTC
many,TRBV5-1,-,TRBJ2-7,CASSPVGGRSYEQYF,TGCGCCAGCAGCCCCGTGGGGGGGCGATCCTACGAGCAGTACTTC
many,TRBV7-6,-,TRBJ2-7,CASSPAALADEQYF,TGTGCCAGCAGCCCCGCTGCCTTAGCCGACGAGCAGTACTTC
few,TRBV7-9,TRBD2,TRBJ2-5,CASSPSGGGRTDF,TGTGCCAGCAGCCCCTCTGGCGGGGGGCGGACGGACTTC
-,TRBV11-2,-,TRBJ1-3,CASSSNGGGNTIYF,TGTGCCAGCAGCTCGAACGGGGGTGGAAACACCATATATTTT
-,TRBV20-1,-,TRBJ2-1,CSGYPGGSYNEQFF,TGCAGTGGATACCCGGGTGGCTCCTACAATGAGCAGTTCTTC
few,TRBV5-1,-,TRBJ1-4,CASSPYLTGFNEKLFF,TGCGCCAGCAGTCCCTACTTGACAGGTTTTAATGAAAAACTGTTTTTT
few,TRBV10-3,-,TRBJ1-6,CAISESQGGANSPLHF,TGTGCCATCAGTGAGTCTCAGGGAGGGGCCAATTCACCCCTCCACTTT
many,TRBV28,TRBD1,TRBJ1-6,CASSLNRGRNSPLHF,TGTGCCAGCAGCCTCAACAGGGGGCGTAATTCACCCCTCCACTTT
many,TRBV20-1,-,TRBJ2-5,CSARDSAGSETQYF,TGCAGTGCTAGAGATTCTGCCGGGTCGGAGACCCAGTACTTC
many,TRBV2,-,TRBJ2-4,CASSLENIQYF,TGTGCCAGCAGTCTCGAAAACATTCAGTACTTC
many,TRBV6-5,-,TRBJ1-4,CASSRDTPTNEKLFF,TGTGCCAGCAGTCGGGACACACCAACTAATGAAAAACTGTTTTTT
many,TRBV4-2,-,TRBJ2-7,CASSQAGGGYEQYF,TGTGCCAGCAGCCAAGCGGGGGGCGGGTACGAGCAGTACTTC
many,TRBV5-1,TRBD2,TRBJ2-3,CASSLRNSGGTQYF,TGCGCCAGCAGCTTGCGGAACAGCGGGGGTACGCAGTATTTT
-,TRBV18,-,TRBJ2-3,CASSQGPVADTQYF,TGTGCCAGCTCACAGGGGCCTGTCGCAGATACGCAGTATTTT
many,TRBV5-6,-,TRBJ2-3,CASTLFRGSGDTQYF,TGTGCCAGCACCCTCTTTCGGGGAAGTGGAGATACGCAGTATTTT
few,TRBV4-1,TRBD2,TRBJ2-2,CASTQPSGGERTGELFF,TGCGCCAGCACCCAACCTAGCGGGGGGGAGCGCACCGGGGAGCTGTTTTTT
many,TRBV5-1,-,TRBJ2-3,CASSSADPKSAQYF,TGCGCCAGCAGCTCAGCCGACCCGAAAAGCGCGCAGTATTTT
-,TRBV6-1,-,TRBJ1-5,CASSERGNQPQHF,TGTGCCAGCAGTGAAAGGGGCAATCAGCCCCAGCATTTT
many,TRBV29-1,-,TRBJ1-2,CSVASSFYGYTF,TGCAGCGTTGCAAGCAGTTTTTATGGCTACACCTTC
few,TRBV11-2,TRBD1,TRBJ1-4,CASSSQGAREKLFF,TGTGCCAGCAGTTCACAGGGGGCGCGTGAAAAACTGTTTTTT
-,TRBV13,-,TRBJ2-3,CASSLRDSRSDTQYF,TGTGCCAGCAGCCTCCGGGACTCAAGATCAGATACGCAGTATTTT
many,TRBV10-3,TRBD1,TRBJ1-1,CAASDRGRTNTEAFF,TGTGCCGCGTCGGACAGGGGAAGGACGAACACTGAAGCTTTCTTT
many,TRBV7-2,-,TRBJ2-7,CASSSRDSSYEQYF,TGTGCCAGCAGCTCCCGGGACTCCTCCTACGAGCAGTACTTC
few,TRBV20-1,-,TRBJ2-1,CSASQAGSYNEQFF,TGCAGTGCTTCTCAAGCGGGCTCCTACAATGAGCAGTTCTTC
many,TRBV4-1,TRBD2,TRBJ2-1,CASSYSGTRGMRNEQFF,TGCGCCAGCAGCTACTCCGGGACTAGGGGCATGAGGAATGAGCAGTTCTTC
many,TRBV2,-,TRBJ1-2,CASSKQGGPNYGYTF,TGTGCCAGCAGTAAACAGGGAGGCCCTAACTATGGCTACACCTTC
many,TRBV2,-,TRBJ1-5,CASMSASNQPQHF,TGTGCCAGCATGTCGGCATCTAATCAGCCCCAGCATTTT
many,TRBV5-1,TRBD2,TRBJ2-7,CASSLGRASGGSVYEQYF,TGCGCCAGCAGCTTGGGTCGGGCTAGCGGGGGATCAGTCTACGAGCAGTACTTC
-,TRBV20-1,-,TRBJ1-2,CSARAYGQHYGYTF,TGCAGTGCTAGAGCCTACGGACAGCACTATGGCTACACCTTC
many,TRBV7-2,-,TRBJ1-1,CASSWPVTEAFF,TGTGCCAGCAGCTGGCCCGTCACTGAAGCTTTCTTT
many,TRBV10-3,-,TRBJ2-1,CAISELNEQFF,TGTGCCATCAGTGAACTCAATGAGCAGTTCTTC
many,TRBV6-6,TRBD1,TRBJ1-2,CASSTSLRQGDGYTF,TGTGCCAGCAGCACGAGCCTTCGACAGGGAGATGGCTACACCTTC
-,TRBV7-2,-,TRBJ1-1,CASSSMPTDTEAFF,TGTGCCAGCAGCTCAATGCCGACAGACACTGAAGCTTTCTTT